These T cell receptor beta chains were read from a single sample in a study of blood T cell repertoires in COVID-19. Method: immunoSEQ multiplex PCR; TCRdb's copy keeps in-frame clones and lacks some. The data show fewer than 200,000 clones, around 86% seen once. Sample: peripheral blood. The receptors originated from a man aged 50-60 years with active or convalescent COVID-19. Each CDR3 is given with its conserved first and last residue. A D gene is named only where the DNA matches it firmly.

D gene | V gene | CDR3 protein
NA | TRBV20-1 | CSAGEPRLAFF
TRBD2 | TRBV24-1 | CATSDPSGSGNNEQFF
NA | TRBV7-2 | CASSLRKGGPSYEQYF
NA | TRBV4-1 | CASSQGTPPYEQYF
TRBD1 | TRBV6-5 | CASLTGTGTYEQYF
TRBD1 | TRBV27 | CASSRDRTEEAFF
NA | TRBV7-2 | CASSLNTYNEQFF
TRBD2 | TRBV6-5 | CASSPGGGVNEQFF
TRBD1 | TRBV7-2 | CASSLRSGGSSGYTF
NA | TRBV7-3 | CASSLSLFDEQFF
TRBD1 | TRBV5-4 | CASSPAGTGVTHEQFF
TRBD2 | TRBV5-1 | CASSLASGGDAKTQYF
NA | TRBV10-2 | CASSENPRINYGYTF
TRBD1 | TRBV12-5 | CASGLANRGQDEQYF
NA | TRBV5-1 | CAIPPPRALNPSKDTQYF
NA | TRBV11-2 | CASSLVIYGQHGYTF
NA | TRBV4-3 | CASSQDVGAGNEKLFF
NA | TRBV2 | CAGSSQENTEAFF
TRBD2 | TRBV5-1 | CASNLREGETQYF
NA | TRBV19 | CASTNRQGSPLHF
TRBD2 | TRBV7-2 | CASSLALTSGASTDTQYF
TRBD1 | TRBV6-1 | CASSDLTPVRDRYYEQYF
NA | TRBV19 | CASSPVTNSNQPQHF
NA | TRBV18 | CASSPPTATPKNYGYTF
NA | TRBV10-2 | CASRGGGASNEQFF
NA | TRBV28 | CASSLGFYEQYF
NA | TRBV19 | CASSIAGEGSVYGYTF
NA | TRBV30 | CAWSSHGTYGYTF
TRBD1 | TRBV15 | CATSRDPGTDIRDGYTF
NA | TRBV7-3 | CASSFKGDFQETQYF
NA | TRBV18 | CASSPTSLGAEAFF
TRBD1 | TRBV4-1 | CASSHHPGQGAKSETQYF
TRBD1 | TRBV5-1 | CASSLLPTGDYGYTF
NA | TRBV20-1 | CSPHGGTEAFF
TRBD1 | TRBV30 | CAWSSTSDRANQPQHF
NA | TRBV21-1 | CASSKGLASYNEQFF
TRBD2 | TRBV10-3 | CASTSGTYNEQFF
NA | TRBV11-3 | CASSFPGCRGEQYF
NA | TRBV5-1 | CASSPHEGGQAFF
NA | TRBV6-6 | CASSYSRQSYEQYF
NA | TRBV30 | CAWSDQGSNQPQHF
NA | TRBV3-1/TRBV3-2 | CASSPTSTGTDTQYF
NA | TRBV7-9 | CASTSGGSLDTGELFF
NA | TRBV9 | CASSFTGISNQPQHF
NA | TRBV30 | CAWTFGAVQFF
NA | TRBV28 | CASSLIGRGTGELFF
NA | TRBV5-6 | CASSLRDWGLQETQYF
NA | TRBV30 | CAWSVQGGFSGNTIYF
NA | TRBV3-1/TRBV3-2 | CASSQVSLNTEAFF
TRBD1 | TRBV6-1 | CASSEPGGGSNQPQHF
NA | TRBV5-6 | CASSLFGGSPSGANVLTF
NA | TRBV9 | CASSVAGTGGNTEAFF
TRBD1 | TRBV5-4 | CASSLTGQGDIREKLFF
NA | TRBV3-1/TRBV3-2 | CASSQLQETQYF
TRBD1 | TRBV29-1 | CSVGQGGYTF
NA | TRBV2 | CASSLRDSGSGYTF
TRBD1 | TRBV28 | CASSSTGDNMNTEAFF